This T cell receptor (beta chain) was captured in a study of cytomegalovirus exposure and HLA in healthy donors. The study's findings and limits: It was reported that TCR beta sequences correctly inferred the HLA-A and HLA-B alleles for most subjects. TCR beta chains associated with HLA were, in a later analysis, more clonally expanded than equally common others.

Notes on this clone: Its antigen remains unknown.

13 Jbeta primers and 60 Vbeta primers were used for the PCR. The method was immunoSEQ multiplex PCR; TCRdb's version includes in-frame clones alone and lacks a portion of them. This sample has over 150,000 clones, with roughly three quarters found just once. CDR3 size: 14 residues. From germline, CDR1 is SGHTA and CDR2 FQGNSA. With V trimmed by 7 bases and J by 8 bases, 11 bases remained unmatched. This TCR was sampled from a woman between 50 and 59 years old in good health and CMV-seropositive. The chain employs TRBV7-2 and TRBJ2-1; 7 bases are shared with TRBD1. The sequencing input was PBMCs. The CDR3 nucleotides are TGTGCCAGCACCCGAGGACAGGCTACGGATGAGCAGTTCTTC. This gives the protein CASTRGQATDEQFF.